These 10 T cell receptor beta chains originate from one sample sequenced in a study of blood T cell repertoires in COVID-19. The protocol was immunoSEQ multiplex PCR, while the TCRdb copy is restricted to in-frame clones and leaves out a portion. The table lists approximately 180,000 clones, about 80% of them singletons. The specimen sequenced was peripheral blood. The receptors were sampled from a woman in her sixties or seventies with acute or convalescent COVID-19.

CDR3 bases: TGCGCCAGCAGCGGGGGACAGACTTTCTCTGGAAACACCATATATTTT. Protein product: CASSGGQTFSGNTIYF. The chain joins TRBV5-1 to TRBJ1-3, with 7 bases lining up with TRBD1. Trimming took 4 bases from V and 0 from J; bases not matched to a gene: 7. The CDR3 totals 16 residues. CDR1 and CDR2 (germline): SGHRS, YFSETQ.

The chain uses TRBV18 and TRBJ2-1; 13 nucleotides agree with TRBD2. The CDR3 loop spans 17 amino acids. The junction had 2 bases not matched to a gene; V was cut back by 3 bases and J by 0 bases. Germline V gives CDR1 KGHSH, CDR2 LQKENI. This CDR3 is CASSPGTSGVSYNEQFF. In DNA, the CDR3 is TGTGCCAGCTCACCCGGGACTAGCGGGGTCTCCTACAATGAGCAGTTCTTC.

This clone appeared a single time. The V call is TRBV28, the J call TRBJ1-4; 8 nucleotides line up with TRBD1. The CDR3 is 15 residues long. From germline, CDR1 is MDHEN and CDR2 SYDVKM. With 5 bases clipped from V and 14 bases from J, the junction kept 16 bases outside the gene matches. In DNA, the CDR3 is TGTGCCAGCAGTCCGGAGGGACAGGTGACTTCTAGCCTGTTTTTT. It translates to CASSPEGQVTSSLFF.

The V gene is TRBV14, the J gene TRBJ2-1, with 11 bases that match TRBD1. J was trimmed by 7 bases and V by 1 base; bases with no gene match: 9. The CDR3 is 17 residues long. From germline, CDR1 is SGHDN and CDR2 FVKESK. The CDR3 DNA sequence: TGTGCCAGCAGCCAAGTAACCCGGGACAGGGGGATTAATGAGCAGTTCTTC. Its protein product is CASSQVTRDRGINEQFF.

The CDR3 spells CAWSPGTGQASLHF. The CDR3 DNA follows: TGTGCCTGGAGCCCCGGGACAGGGCAGGCTTCCCTCCACTTT. The chain combines TRBV30 with TRBJ1-6, with TRBD1 identical over 9 bases. CDR3 size: 14 residues. After removal of 3 bases from V and 14 bases from J, the junction contained 11 bases not matched to a gene. CDR1 is GTSNPN, CDR2 SVGIG, per germline (reference sequence).

Points on this clone: The identical CDR3 is also encoded by other nucleotide sequences in the sample. The chain couples TRBV18 to TRBJ2-3; no reliable D call. The CDR3 totals 14 residues. V was cut by 3 bases and J by 0 bases, with 7 bases left in between. Germline V gene data show CDR1 as KGHSH and CDR2 as LQKENI. CDR3 in amino acids: CASSPGVSTDTQYF. The CDR3 DNA reads TGTGCCAGCTCACCTGGAGTAAGCACAGATACGCAGTATTTT.

As regards this clone: At the DNA level, this CDR3 is encoded by other sequences in the same sample as well. The V and J genes are TRBV5-1 and TRBJ1-2; D unclear. Germline assignment: CDR1 SGHRS and CDR2 YFSETQ. The CDR3 consists of 13 residues. The germline V and J ends were trimmed by 0 bases and 4 bases, with 7 bases remaining between them. In nucleotides, the CDR3 is TGCGCCAGCAGCTTGGGGCAGATCTATGGCTACACCTTC. It specifies CASSLGQIYGYTF. The whole variable domain, filled in from reference TRBV5-1 and TRBJ1-2, reads KAGVTQTPRYLIKTRGQQVTLSCSPISGHRSVSWYQQTPGQGLQFLFEYFSETQRNKGNFPGRFSGRQFSNSRSEMNVSTLELGDSALYLCASSLGQIYGYTFGSGTRLTVV.

The chain has TRBV7-3 and TRBJ1-6; possibly TRBD1 for D (5 bases). CDR1 is SGHTA, CDR2 FQGTGA, per germline. The V gene lost 6 bases and the J gene lost 7 bases, with 16 bases spanning the gap. The CDR3 runs 15 residues. This CDR3 is CASSLGGGRNSPLHF. The CDR3 bases are TGTGCCAGCAGTCTTGGGGGGGGAAGGAATTCACCCCTCCACTTT.

The gene calls are TRBV5-1 and TRBJ2-5; D possibly corresponds to TRBD1 (6 bases). The V gene's germline CDR1 is SGHRS and CDR2 YFSETQ. The CDR3 covers 12 residues. V lost 5 bases to trimming and J lost 2 bases, with 7 bases between them. The CDR3 here is CASRGQQETQYF. The DNA for the CDR3 is TGCGCCAGCAGGGGACAACAAGAGACCCAGTACTTC.

V usage is TRBV5-1 and J usage is TRBJ2-3, with 8 nucleotides matching TRBD2. V lost 2 bases, J lost 2 bases, and 7 bases stayed unmatched. Germline CDR1 and CDR2: SGHRS and YFSETQ. This CDR3 region has 16 residues. CDR3 region: CASSLLTSAPTDTQYF. For the CDR3, the DNA is TGCGCCAGCAGCTTACTGACTAGCGCACCCACAGATACGCAGTATTTT.